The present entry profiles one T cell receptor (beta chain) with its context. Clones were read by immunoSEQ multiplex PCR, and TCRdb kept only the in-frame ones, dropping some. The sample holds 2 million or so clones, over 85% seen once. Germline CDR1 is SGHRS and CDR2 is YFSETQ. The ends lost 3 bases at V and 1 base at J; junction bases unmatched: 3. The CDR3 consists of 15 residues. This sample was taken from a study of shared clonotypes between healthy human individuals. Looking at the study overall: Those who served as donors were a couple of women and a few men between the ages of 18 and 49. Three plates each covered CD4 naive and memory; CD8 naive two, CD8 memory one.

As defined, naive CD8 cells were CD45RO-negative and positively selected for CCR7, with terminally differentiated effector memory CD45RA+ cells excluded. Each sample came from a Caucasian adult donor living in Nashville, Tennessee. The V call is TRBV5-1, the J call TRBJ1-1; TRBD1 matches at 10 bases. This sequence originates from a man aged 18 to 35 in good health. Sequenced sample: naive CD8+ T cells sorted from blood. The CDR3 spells CASSSRQGANTEAFF. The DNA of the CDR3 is TGCGCCAGCAGCTCTAGACAGGGGGCGAACACTGAAGCTTTCTTT. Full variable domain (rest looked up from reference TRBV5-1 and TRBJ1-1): KAGVTQTPRYLIKTRGQQVTLSCSPISGHRSVSWYQQTPGQGLQFLFEYFSETQRNKGNFPGRFSGRQFSNSRSEMNVSTLELGDSALYLCASSSRQGANTEAFFGQGTRLTVV.